This T cell receptor (beta chain) is drawn from a study of control samples from healthy donors and cancer patients. This clone was observed once. The junction had 5 bases not matched to a gene; V was cut back by 3 bases and J by 5 bases. This CDR3 comprises 14 residues. CDR1 is MGHDK, CDR2 SYGVNS, per germline. The table came from immunoSEQ multiplex PCR; TCRdb's copy has only in-frame clones and leaves some out. The top ten clones hold over 8% of a sample with more than 60,000 clones, roughly 89% of them seen once. Specimen: PBMCs. The sequence came from a woman aged 45-60 years with colorectal cancer. The gene calls are TRBV25-1 and TRBJ2-5, with TRBD2 matching 8 bases. CDR3 amino acids: CASSERGAGETQYF. Here the CDR3 DNA reads TGTGCCAGCAGTGAGCGGGGGGCCGGGGAGACCCAGTACTTC. Together with reference TRBV25-1 and TRBJ2-5, the CDR3 gives the full variable domain: EADIYQTPRYLVIGTGKKITLECSQTMGHDKMYWYQQDPGMELHLIHYSYGVNSTEKGDLSSESTVSRIRTEHFPLTLESARPSHTSQYLCASSERGAGETQYFGPGTRLLVL.